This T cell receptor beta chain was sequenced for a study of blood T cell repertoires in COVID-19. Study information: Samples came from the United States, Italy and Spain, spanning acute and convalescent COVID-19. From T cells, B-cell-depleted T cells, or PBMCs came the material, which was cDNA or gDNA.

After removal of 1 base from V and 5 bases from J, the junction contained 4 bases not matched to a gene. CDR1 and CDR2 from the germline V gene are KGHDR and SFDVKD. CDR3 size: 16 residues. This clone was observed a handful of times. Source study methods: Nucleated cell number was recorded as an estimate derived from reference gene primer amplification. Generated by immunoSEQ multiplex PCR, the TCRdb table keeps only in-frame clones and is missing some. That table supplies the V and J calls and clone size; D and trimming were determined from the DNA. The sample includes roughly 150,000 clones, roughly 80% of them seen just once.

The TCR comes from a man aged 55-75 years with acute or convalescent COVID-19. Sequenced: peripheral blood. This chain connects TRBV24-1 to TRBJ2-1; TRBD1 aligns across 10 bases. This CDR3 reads CATSDFRTGGNNEQFF. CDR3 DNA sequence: TGTGCCACCAGTGATTTTAGGACAGGGGGAAACAATGAGCAGTTCTTC.